Each of the 16 T cell receptor beta chains below was sequenced from the same sample in a study of blood T cells in healthy people across ages. Using a J-beta primer mix together with a sample-barcoded 5' primer, a second PCR was run for roughly 6 to 12 cycles. MiXCR, applied by TCRdb to the 5' RACE reads, yields one record per CDR3 protein. Of 1.5 million or so distinct CDR3 sequences in the sample, roughly 43% were seen once. The sample was blood. The origin of the receptors is a woman aged 18-30 years in good health.

The V and J genes are TRBV12-3 or TRBV12-4 and TRBJ2-1; D unresolved. V lost 0 bases and J 0 bases, leaving 9 bases between the germline ends. The length of the CDR3 is 16 residues. The CDR3 loop reads CASSLAEVSSYNEQFF. The CDR3 DNA reads TGTGCCAGCAGTTTAGCAGAGGTGAGCTCCTACAATGAGCAGTTCTTC.

This clonotype was picked up many times. This chain joins TRBV7-2 and TRBJ2-3; D remains unclear. V dropped 1 base and J dropped 0 bases, with 5 bases sitting between them. CDR1 is SGHTA and CDR2 is FQGNSA in the germline V gene. The CDR3 is made up of 14 amino acids. CDR3: CASSLGVSTDTQYF. The CDR3 region has the DNA TGTGCCAGCAGCTTAGGGGTTAGCACAGATACGCAGTATTTT.

The chain uses TRBV7-9 and TRBJ1-4; D unclear. The CDR3 runs to 15 residues. Trimming took 3 bases from V and 3 from J, leaving 11 bases between them. Germline V lookup: CDR1 SEHNR, CDR2 FQNEAQ (reference sequence). The CDR3 nucleotides read TGTGCCAGCAGCTTGAACTCTGGGTCTAATGAAAAACTGTTTTTT. Translating it yields CASSLNSGSNEKLFF.

V and J are TRBV6-2 or TRBV6-3 and TRBJ1-2; TRBD1 agrees at 9 bases. Trimming took 4 bases from V and 4 from J; bases not matched to a gene: 10. CDR3 length: 16 amino acids. Germline V gene lookup returns CDR1 MNHEY and CDR2 SVGEGT. CDR3: CASSSRDRAIPYGYTF. CDR3 nucleotides: TGTGCCAGCAGTTCCCGGGACAGGGCAATTCCCTATGGCTACACCTTC.

The V call is TRBV3-1, the J call TRBJ1-2, with D perhaps TRBD1 (6 bases). The CDR3 spans 15 residues. Germline V gene sequence: CDR1 LGHDT, CDR2 YNNKEL (reference sequence). V lost 1 base and J 4 bases, leaving 13 bases between the germline ends. For the CDR3, the DNA is TGTGCCAGCAGCCAAGCCCGGGGGGCGATCTATGGCTACACCTTC. Protein product: CASSQARGAIYGYTF.

The chain uses TRBV5-1 and TRBJ2-3; no clear D. V was pared by 0 bases and J by 2 bases, with 7 bases between. Germline V CDR1 and CDR2: SGHRS, YFSETQ. This CDR3 region has 14 residues. The CDR3 region is CASSLETDTDTQYF. DNA of the CDR3: TGCGCCAGCAGCTTGGAGACGGACACAGATACGCAGTATTTT.

In this sample, this clonotype turned up once. The chain joins TRBV2 to TRBJ2-5; D is undetermined. Germline V gene data show CDR1 as SNHLY and CDR2 as FYNNEI. V lost 2 bases to trimming and J lost 4 bases, with 5 bases between them. The CDR3 length is 12 residues. The CDR3 nucleotides read TGTGCCAGCAGTGAAACGACAGAGACCCAGTACTTC. The encoded protein is CASSETTETQYF.

V gene TRBV20-1 combines with J gene TRBJ1-2; TRBD1 matches 10 bases. The V gene's germline CDR1 is DFQATT and CDR2 SNEGSKA (reference sequence). The CDR3 extends over 13 amino acids. CDR3 nucleotides: TGCAGGGTAGACAGGGGGCTTAACTATGGCTACACCTTC. Amino acid sequence: CRVDRGLNYGYTF.

The chain is built from TRBV4-3 and TRBJ2-5, with 7 bases lining up with TRBD2. Germline V CDR1 and CDR2: LGHNA, YSLEER. This CDR3 is 14 amino acids long. Trimming at V came to 1 base and at J to 1 base, leaving 0 bases not matched to a gene. The CDR3 spells CASSQGLAQETQYF. CDR3 nucleotides: TGCGCCAGCAGCCAAGGACTAGCCCAAGAGACCCAGTACTTC.

The rearrangement uses TRBV12-3 or TRBV12-4 and TRBJ2-7; TRBD2 matches 7 bases. The CDR3 loop spans 17 amino acids. The V gene end was trimmed by 1 base and the J gene end by 7 bases; junction bases not matched to a gene: 16. CDR3 sequence (DNA): TGTGCCAGCAGTTTAGACGGGCGGGCAGGGACTATGGAAGAGCAGTACTTC. This sequence encodes CASSLDGRAGTMEEQYF.

This clonotype has only a few counts. The V gene is TRBV3-1, the J gene TRBJ2-7; the D is unclear. This CDR3 comprises 14 residues. From germline, CDR1 is LGHDT and CDR2 YNNKEL (reference sequence). V was pared by 1 base and J by 4 bases, with 11 bases between. The CDR3 loop reads CASSQAVRSYEQYF. The CDR3 coding sequence is TGTGCCAGCAGCCAAGCGGTTAGGAGTTACGAGCAGTACTTC.

The V and J genes are TRBV7-2 and TRBJ2-1; 7 bases fit TRBD2. This CDR3 region has 17 residues. Germline V CDR1 and CDR2: SGHTA, FQGNSA. With V trimmed by 4 bases and J by 0 bases, 9 bases remained unmatched. CDR3: CASSYDGTTSSYNEQFF. The DNA for the CDR3 is TGTGCCAGCAGCTACGATGGGACTACCAGCTCCTACAATGAGCAGTTCTTC.

This clonotype was detected a few times. The chain uses TRBV2 and TRBJ2-1; 14 bases align to TRBD2. V trimming: 7 bases; J trimming: 8 bases; junction bases outside the gene matches: 4. CDR3 length: 14 amino acids. Germline values: CDR1 SNHLY, CDR2 FYNNEI. In nucleotides, the CDR3 is TGTGCCAGCACAGGGACTAGCGGGAGCGATGAGCAGTTCTTC. Amino acids: CASTGTSGSDEQFF.

This chain links TRBV19 with TRBJ2-7; possible D gene TRBD1, 5 bases. V shed 6 bases and J shed 3 bases, with 12 bases lying between them. This CDR3 region has 13 residues. Germline V gene sequence: CDR1 LNHDA, CDR2 SQIVND (reference sequence). CDR3 sequence: CASSPSQGYEQYF. In nucleotides, the CDR3 is TGTGCCAGTAGCCCGAGTCAGGGCTACGAGCAGTACTTC.

This clonotype came up once. CDR3 region: CASSATGGAMGYTF. The CDR3 nucleotides read TGTGCCAGCAGTGCTACAGGGGGCGCTATGGGCTACACCTTC. The rearrangement uses TRBV2 and TRBJ1-2; 9 bases match TRBD1. The germline V gene has CDR1 SNHLY and CDR2 FYNNEI. CDR3 size: 14 residues. V lost 4 bases to trimming and J lost 8 bases; unmatched junction nucleotides: 8.

This chain joins TRBV7-6 and TRBJ2-3; D gene uncertain. The germline CDR1 and CDR2 sequences are SGHVS and FNYEAQ. CDR3 size: 15 residues. Trimming removed 1 base from V and 1 base from J, with 9 bases in between. In DNA, the CDR3 is TGTGCCAGCAGCTTAGGGGCAGCTGGCACAGATACGCAGTATTTT. Its translation: CASSLGAAGTDTQYF.